Listed below are T cell receptor gamma chains from one sample, sequenced in a study of intestinal T cells in coeliac disease. With CATT, TCRdb re-called clones from the multiplex PCR reads. This table has several hundred gamma-chain clones, approximately 49% appearing once. Sequenced sample: a duodenal biopsy. Receptors were obtained from a human donor with celiac disease. Each CDR3 is given with its conserved first and last residue. For some rows the clone size is stated as once, few or many, or as a class when expanded; others skip it.

j_call,v_call,clone_size,cdr3_nt,cdr3_aa
TRGJ1/TRGJ2,TRGV11,NA,TGTGCCTGCTGTCTATATAAGAAACTCTTT,CACCLYKKLF
TRGJ1/TRGJ2,TRGV2,NA,TGTGCCACCTGGGACGCACGTTATAAGAAACTCTTT,CATWDARYKKLF
TRGJ1/TRGJ2,TRGV10,NA,TGTGCTGCGTGGGATAAGGAGAAACTCTTT,CAAWDKEKLF
TRGJP1,TRGV9,large,TGTGCCTTGTGGGAGCCCCCCCCCGGTTGGTTCAAGATATTT,CALWEPPPGWFKIF
TRGJ1/TRGJ2,TRGV10,NA,TGTGCTGCGTGGAATTATTATAAAAAACTCTTT,CAAWNYYKKLF
TRGJ1/TRGJ2,TRGV5,NA,TGTGCCACTGGGACAGTCCATCCTTATTATAAGAAACTCTTT,CATGTVHPYYKKLF
TRGJP2,TRGV10,NA,TGTGCTGCGTGGGATCTCTTAGTTGATTGGATCAAGACGTTT,CAAWDLLVDWIKTF
TRGJP1,TRGV10,hyperexpanded,TGTGCTGCGTGGGCAACGTCCAATACCACTGGTTGGTTCAAGATATTT,CAAWATSNTTGWFKIF
TRGJ1/TRGJ2,TRGV3,large,TGTGCCACCTGGGATCTCGTAGGGGATTATTATAAGAAACTCTTT,CATWDLVGDYYKKLF
TRGJP1,TRGV10,NA,TGTGCTGCGTTGGGATTTATACCTACTGGTTGGTTCAAGATATTT,CAALGFIPTGWFKIF
TRGJP1,TRGV10,NA,TGTGCTGCGTGGGATTTCGTGGAAGTCACTGGTTGGTTCAAGATATTT,CAAWDFVEVTGWFKIF
TRGJ1/TRGJ2,TRGV5,NA,TGTGCCACCTGGGACATGGCTAGAAGATATAAGAAACTCTTT,CATWDMARRYKKLF
TRGJP2,TRGV8,NA,TGTGCACCTGGGGTATTTAGTGATTGGATCAAGACGTTT,CAPGVFSDWIKTF
TRGJP1,TRGV10,NA,TGTGCTGCGTGGGATTATGCCGGCAAAAGTGGTTGGTTCAAGATATTT,CAAWDYAGKSGWFKIF
TRGJ1/TRGJ2,TRGV10,once,TGTGCTGCGTGGGATTCCAATGGGGGTTATTATAAGAAACTCTTT,CAAWDSNGGYYKKLF
TRGJ1/TRGJ2,TRGV10,NA,TGTGCTGCGTCACTTTATAAGAAACTCTTT,CAASLYKKLF
TRGJP1,TRGV3,NA,TGTGCCACCTGGGCCTGGGTTCTGCAGGGGCCCACTGGTTGGTTCAAGATATTT,CATWAWVLQGPTGWFKIF
TRGJP1,TRGV10,NA,TGTGCTGCGTGGGCTTTAGTACTGGTTTGGTTCAAGATATTT,CAAWALVLVWFKIF
TRGJ1/TRGJ2,TRGV10,NA,TGTGCTGCGTGGACTGCGGAAAATAAGAAACTCTTT,CAAWTAENKKLF
TRGJP1,TRGV2,NA,TGTGCCACCTGGGACGGGCCGTCTGGTTGGTTCAAGATATTT,CATWDGPSGWFKIF
TRGJP2,TRGV3,large,TGTGCCACCTGGGACAGGCTCAATTGGATCAAGACGTTT,CATWDRLNWIKTF
TRGJP1,TRGV2,NA,TGTGCCACCTGGGATCGTTGCGCCACTGGTTGGTTCAAGATATTT,CATWDRCATGWFKIF
TRGJ1/TRGJ2,TRGV10,NA,TGTGCTGCGTGGGGGTTAAGAAAACTCTTT,CAAWGLRKLF
TRGJ1/TRGJ2,TRGV10,NA,TGTGCTGCGTTTTTGTTTTTTTATTATAAGAAACTCTTT,CAAFLFFYYKKLF
TRGJ1/TRGJ2,TRGV4,NA,TGTGCACCTGGAGTGGGCTTCACGAGGTATAAGAAACTCTTT,CAPGVGFTRYKKLF
TRGJ1/TRGJ2,TRGV8,large,TGTGCCACCTGGGATGGAAATTATTATAAGAAACTCTTT,CATWDGNYYKKLF
TRGJP1,TRGV10,NA,TGTGCTGCGTGGGATTCGCGGTGGAAGGCGCCCACTGGTTGGTTCAAGATATTT,CAAWDSRWKAPTGWFKIF
TRGJP1,TRGV9,NA,TGTGCCTTGTGGGAGGTGCGAAGCACTGGTTGGTTCAAGATATTT,CALWEVRSTGWFKIF
TRGJ1/TRGJ2,TRGV3,large,TGTGCCACCTGGGACAGGCCTTATTATAAGAAACTCTTT,CATWDRPYYKKLF
TRGJP1,TRGV10,NA,TGTGCTGCGTGGGATTACTGCCGGCAAAGTGGTTGGTTCAAGATATTT,CAAWDYCRQSGWFKIF
TRGJ1/TRGJ2,TRGV9,NA,TGTGCCTTGTGGGAGTGCACAATGAATTATTATAAGAAACTCTTT,CALWECTMNYYKKLF
TRGJ1/TRGJ2,TRGV3,NA,TGTGCCACCTGGGACAGGACCGGTGGAAATTATTATAAGAAACTCTTT,CATWDRTGGNYYKKLF
TRGJP2,TRGV8,NA,TGTGCCACCTTGACACGGTCAGTGGTTTGGATCAAGACGTTT,CATLTRSVVWIKTF
TRGJ1/TRGJ2,TRGV4,NA,TGTGCCACCTGGGGAGCGTGTTATAAGAAACTCTTT,CATWGACYKKLF
TRGJ1/TRGJ2,TRGV3,NA,TGTGCCGACCTGGATGGAGGGGAGAAACTCTTT,CADLDGGEKLF
TRGJ1/TRGJ2,TRGV8,NA,TGTGCCACCTGGATCGATTTTTATTATAAGAAACTCTTT,CATWIDFYYKKLF
TRGJ1/TRGJ2,TRGV10,NA,TGTGCTGCGTGGGGATTGGGGGCGACTAAAGAAAAACAGAATTATTATAAGAAACTCTTT,CAAWGLGATKEKQNYYKKLF
TRGJ1/TRGJ2,TRGV4,NA,TGTGCCACCTGGGACTACATTCGAATTAATTATAAGAAACTCTTT,CATWDYIRINYKKLF
TRGJP2,TRGV2,few,TGTGCCACCTGGGGACGGGCTGTCTCTTATAGTAGTGATTGGATCAAGACGTTT,CATWGRAVSYSSDWIKTF
TRGJP1,TRGV2,NA,TGTGCCACCTGGGGACGCCGACCCACTGGTTGGTTCAAGATATTT,CATWGRRPTGWFKIF
TRGJP1,TRGV8,NA,TGTGCCACCTGGTCTTGGGGTTGGTTCAAGATATTT,CATWSWGWFKIF